The 8 T cell receptor beta chains below were found in one sample sequenced in a study of T cells in Graves' hyperthyroidism and ophthalmopathy. Amplification of TCR beta CDR3 regions was performed using RNA transcripts as template. First-round RT-PCR with HTBI primers amplified the TCR CDR3 region. TCRdb re-derived calls from the multiplex PCR reads in MiXCR, one entry per CDR3 protein. The sample consists of hundreds of thousands of distinct CDR3 sequences, approximately 14% of them appearing once. The source material was blood. The source is a woman between 18 and 29 years old with Graves' hyperthyroidism.

This chain links TRBV27 with TRBJ2-2, with 14 nucleotides matching TRBD2. This CDR3 is built from 17 residues. Germline V CDR1 and CDR2: MNHEY, SMNVEV (reference sequence). The junction had 5 bases not matched to a gene; V was cut back by 2 bases and J by 6 bases. The CDR3 coding sequence is TGTGCCAGCAGTTTACTGGGACTAGCGGGAGATCCCGGGGAGCTGTTTTTT. Translating gives CASSLLGLAGDPGELFF.

This clonotype showed up just a few times. The chain employs TRBV9 and TRBJ2-5; D not certain. CDR1 is SGDLS, CDR2 YYNGEE, per germline. The CDR3 is made up of 13 amino acids. Deletions cut 4 bases from V and 5 bases from J, with 12 bases between. The CDR3 coding sequence is TGTGCCAGCAGCTCAGGAGCCTGGGAGACCCAGTACTTC. It yields the protein CASSSGAWETQYF.

This clonotype came up many times. In nucleotides, the CDR3 is TGTGCCAGCAGCCAGACTATGAAAGAGACCCAGTACTTC. Its translation is CASSQTMKETQYF. V gene TRBV11-2 combines with J gene TRBJ2-5; possibly TRBD2 for D (5 bases). With 5 bases removed from V and 3 bases from J, the gap between germline ends came to 10 bases. The germline V gene encodes CDR1 SGHAT and CDR2 FQNNGV. CDR3 length: 13 residues.

This clonotype has more than one count but fewer than ten. The chain combines TRBV12-3 or TRBV12-4 with TRBJ2-5; D might be TRBD1 or TRBD2, each matching 5 bases. Trimming pared 4 bases from V and 0 bases from J, leaving 9 bases between. This CDR3 spans 14 amino acids. Here the CDR3 reads CASSWGSYQETQYF. CDR3 coding DNA: TGTGCCAGCAGTTGGGGGAGTTACCAAGAGACCCAGTACTTC.

The chain employs TRBV19 and TRBJ2-1; 7 nucleotides agree with TRBD2. With V trimmed by 3 bases and J by 0 bases, 8 bases remained unmatched. The CDR3 is made up of 17 amino acids. The germline CDR1 and CDR2 sequences are LNHDA and SQIVND (reference sequence). Written as DNA, the CDR3 is TGTGCCAGTAGTATCCGGGGGGTTACGAGCTCCTACAATGAGCAGTTCTTC. This sequence encodes CASSIRGVTSSYNEQFF.

This clonotype was detected many times. CDR3 in amino acids: CASSLTSGLHTDTQYF. The CDR3 DNA is TGTGCCAGCAGTTTAACTAGCGGGCTACACACAGATACGCAGTATTTT. V gene TRBV2 combines with J gene TRBJ2-3; 9 bases map to TRBD2. The CDR3 totals 16 residues. V shed 5 bases and J 2 bases; nucleotides not matched to a gene: 8. Germline assignment: CDR1 SNHLY and CDR2 FYNNEI. Full variable domain (missing parts from reference TRBV2 and TRBJ2-3): EPEVTQTPSHQVTQMGQEVILRCVPISNHLYFYWYRQILGQKVEFLVSFYNNEISEKSEIFDDQFSVERPDGSNFTLKIRSTKLEDSAMYFCASSLTSGLHTDTQYFGPGTRLTVL.

The J gene is TRBJ1-5, the V gene TRBV12-3 or TRBV12-4; D is perhaps TRBD1 (5 bases). V shed 10 bases and J shed 5 bases, with 6 bases lying between them. The CDR3 spans 10 residues. The CDR3 region is CAMTDQPQHF. In DNA form, the CDR3 reads TGTGCCATGACAGATCAGCCCCAGCATTTT.

This chain connects TRBV4-2 to TRBJ2-5; D remains ambiguous. Germline CDR1 is LGHNA and CDR2 is YNFKEQ. V dropped 0 bases and J dropped 5 bases, with 7 bases sitting between them. The CDR3 consists of 13 residues. CDR3 region: CASSQDHWETQYF. DNA of the CDR3: TGTGCCAGCAGCCAAGATCATTGGGAGACCCAGTACTTC.